The 27 T cell receptor beta chains below all came from one sample that was sequenced in a study of molecular identifiers for immune sequencing clone quantification. TCRdb used MiXCR to reprocess the PCR reads, holding one entry per CDR3 protein. Seen here are roughly 93,000 distinct CDR3 sequences, roughly 20% observed once, and the top ten hold roughly 0.89%. The sample comprised naive CD8+ T cells from blood, with Jurkat cell RNA spiked in. The subset here: FACS-sorted CD8+CD4-CCR7+CD45RA+ naive T cells. Receptors originate from a human donor in good health. Some libraries in this study had Jurkat cell RNA spiked in.

Turning to this clonotype: This sequence may be a read error, since a much larger clone differs from it by one base. A read error is likely, as this CDR3 ends without the conserved phenylalanine or tryptophan. The chain employs TRBV12-3 or TRBV12-4 and TRBJ2-2, with D perhaps TRBD2 (6 bases). Trimming removed 4 bases from V and 4 bases from J, with 16 bases in between. The CDR3 totals 16 residues. The CDR3 is CASSWAFFGGTGELFL. CDR3 DNA sequence: TGTGCCAGCAGTTGGGCGTTTTTCGGGGGCACCGGGGAGCTGTTTCTT.

In its sample, this clonotype was seen many times. The chain uses TRBV19 and TRBJ1-6; 8 bases are shared with TRBD1. From germline, CDR1 is LNHDA and CDR2 SQIVND (reference sequence). The V gene end was trimmed by 5 bases and the J gene end by 7 bases; junction bases not matched to a gene: 4. The CDR3 has 14 amino acids. CDR3 amino acids: CASSPTGENSPLHF. CDR3 sequence (DNA): TGTGCCAGTAGTCCGACAGGGGAAAATTCACCCCTCCACTTT.

This clonotype was counted at least ten times. The rearrangement uses TRBV14 and TRBJ2-7; 8 bases are shared with TRBD1. V lost 4 bases to trimming and J lost 2 bases; unmatched junction nucleotides: 4. CDR1 and CDR2 from the germline V gene are SGHDN and FVKESK. CDR3 length equals 14 residues. The CDR3 is CASSPGGHAYEQYF. Here the CDR3 DNA reads TGTGCCAGCAGCCCAGGGGGCCATGCCTACGAGCAGTACTTC. The complete variable domain, with remaining parts taken from reference TRBV14 and TRBJ2-7, reads EAGVTQFPSHSVIEKGQTVTLRCDPISGHDNLYWYRRVMGKEIKFLLHFVKESKQDESGMPNNRFLAERTGGTYSTLKVQPAELEDSGVYFCASSPGGHAYEQYFGPGTRLTVT.

As for this clonotype: The junction differs from germline at one of its ends, possibly a read error. J is TRBJ2-7 and V is TRBV2; a possible D gene is TRBD2 (5 bases). Germline assignment: CDR1 SNHLY and CDR2 FYNNEI. This CDR3 is 12 amino acids long. The DNA of the CDR3 is TGTGCCGGCAGCGATGCGGGCTACGAGCAGTACTTC. Its protein product is CAGSDAGYEQYF.

Many counts were recorded for this clonotype. V usage is TRBV6-5 and J usage is TRBJ2-7, with a tentative D call TRBD2 (5 bases). CDR3 length: 11 amino acids. V lost 6 bases, J lost 5 bases, and 8 bases lay in between. Germline V CDR1 and CDR2: MNHEY, SVGAGI. The CDR3 spells CASSQEDEQYF. As DNA, the CDR3 is TGTGCCAGCAGCCAGGAGGACGAGCAGTACTTC.

This clonotype was picked up many times. The chain uses TRBV6-2 or TRBV6-3 and TRBJ2-2, with 9 bases identical to TRBD2. Germline CDR1 is MNHEY and CDR2 is SVGEGT. This CDR3 spans 16 amino acids. The V segment lost 7 bases and the J segment 5 bases; nucleotides outside the gene matches: 11. The CDR3 DNA is TGTGCCAGCACCCCGCTTGCAGCGGGAGGAACCGGGGAGCTGTTTTTT. As protein: CASTPLAAGGTGELFF.

This clonotype showed up many times. CDR3 amino acids: CSVREENTGELFF. CDR3 nucleotides: TGCAGCGTTCGGGAGGAAAACACCGGGGAGCTGTTTTTT. The J gene is TRBJ2-2, the V gene TRBV29-1; TRBD2 matches 7 bases. Germline CDR1 reads SQVTM; CDR2 reads ANQGSEA. With 5 bases clipped from V and 2 bases from J, the junction kept 2 bases outside the gene matches. The CDR3 has 13 amino acids.

This clonotype was seen many times. This chain links TRBV7-9 with TRBJ2-3, with TRBD1 matching over 9 bases. Losses at the gene ends were 5 bases for V and 2 bases for J; bases not matched to a gene: 8. The CDR3 length is 16 residues. CDR1 is SEHNR, CDR2 FQNEAQ, per germline (reference sequence). The CDR3, as DNA: TGTGCCAGCAGCGGGCCACAGGGGGCCAACACAGATACGCAGTATTTT. This sequence encodes CASSGPQGANTDTQYF.

V and J are TRBV21-1 and TRBJ1-5; TRBD1, the D gene given by the table, was not confirmed from the DNA. TRBV21-1 is a documented pseudogene. The CDR3 is 17 amino acids. Here the CDR3 DNA reads TGTGCCAGCAGCACTTCATCGGACATGACGATGAATCAGCCCCAGCATTTT. The encoded protein is CASSTSSDMTMNQPQHF.

This clonotype came up a few times. The DNA of the CDR3 is TGCAGTGCTAGAGCCCCACAGGGGGTGTACAATGAGCAGTTCTTC. It translates to CSARAPQGVYNEQFF. The chain recombines TRBV20-1 with TRBJ2-1, with 8 bases lining up with TRBD1. This CDR3 has 15 amino acids. The V gene end was trimmed by 1 base and the J gene end by 4 bases; junction bases not matched to a gene: 6. Germline V lookup: CDR1 DFQATT, CDR2 SNEGSKA (reference sequence).

This clonotype was counted a few times. This may arise from a read error, as a much more abundant clone is one base away. The rearrangement uses TRBV4-3 and TRBJ2-7; D is tentatively TRBD1 or TRBD2 (5 bases each). CDR1 is LGHNA and CDR2 is YSLEER in the germline V gene. V was shortened by 1 base and J by 2 bases, with 9 bases between the two germline ends. The CDR3 has 14 amino acids. CDR3 region: CASSQALGAYEQYF. The DNA of the CDR3 is TGCGCCAGCAGCCAAGCGCTGGGGGCCTACGAGCAGTACTTC.

This clonotype appeared many times. The chain is built from TRBV20-1 and TRBJ2-3, with D perhaps being TRBD1 or TRBD2 (5 bases each). V was clipped by 3 bases and J by 3 bases, with 19 bases between them. This CDR3 is built from 16 residues. Germline lookup yields CDR1 DFQATT and CDR2 SNEGSKA (reference sequence). The DNA for the CDR3 is TGCAGTGCTAGTTGGTGGGGCCCCCCGGGAACAGATACGCAGTATTTT. Amino acids: CSASWWGPPGTDTQYF.

This clonotype was detected many times. The rearrangement uses TRBV24-1 and TRBJ2-2, with no clear D. Germline lookup yields CDR1 KGHDR and CDR2 SFDVKD. This CDR3 has 16 residues. V dropped 1 base and J dropped 3 bases, with 11 bases sitting between them. The CDR3 here is CATSDLRSADTGELFF. CDR3 sequence (DNA): TGTGCCACCAGTGATTTACGTTCCGCGGACACCGGGGAGCTGTTTTTT.

V usage is TRBV29-1 and J usage is TRBJ2-7; a possible D gene is TRBD1 (6 bases). Trimming took 7 bases from V and 2 from J, leaving 15 bases between them. The germline V gene encodes CDR1 SQVTM and CDR2 ANQGSEA. The CDR3 consists of 13 residues. CDR3 in DNA: TGCAGCGCCCTAACAGGGTACGCCTACGAGCAGTACTTC. This gives the protein CSALTGYAYEQYF.

This chain connects TRBV29-1 to TRBJ2-1; no reliable D call. With 1 base removed from V and 3 bases from J, the gap between germline ends came to 1 base. The germline V gene encodes CDR1 SQVTM and CDR2 ANQGSEA. The CDR3 consists of 11 residues. CDR3 protein: CSVEVYNEQFF. CDR3 sequence (DNA): TGCAGCGTTGAAGTCTACAATGAGCAGTTCTTC.

This clonotype was recorded once. The rearrangement joins TRBV5-6 to TRBJ2-1; TRBD1 might be the D (7 bases). Per the germline V gene, CDR1 is SGHDT and CDR2 is YYEEEE. This CDR3 region has 14 residues. V lost 0 bases and J 8 bases, leaving 12 bases between the germline ends. CDR3 protein: CASSLVQGGYEQFF. The CDR3 region has the DNA TGTGCCAGCAGCTTGGTCCAGGGGGGCTATGAGCAGTTCTTC.

Note on this clonotype: A much larger clone differs by one base, so this may be a read error. The rearrangement joins TRBV27 to TRBJ2-7, with a tentative D call TRBD1 (5 bases). The CDR3 totals 13 residues. Trimming left V 4 bases short and J 6 bases short, with 13 bases between. Germline CDR1 reads MNHEY; CDR2 reads SMNVEV (reference sequence). The CDR3 bases are TGTGCCAGCAGTTGGCAGGGTACCTGCGAGCAGTACTTC. Protein: CASSWQGTCEQYF.

In this sample, this clonotype turned up many times. V and J are TRBV18 and TRBJ1-5; possibly TRBD1 for D (6 bases). From germline, CDR1 is KGHSH and CDR2 LQKENI. The CDR3 runs to 17 residues. V lost 0 bases and J 2 bases, leaving 14 bases between the germline ends. The CDR3 loop is CASSPPWGGAGNQPQHF. The CDR3 nucleotides read TGTGCCAGCTCACCACCATGGGGGGGGGCCGGCAATCAGCCCCAGCATTTT.

With respect to this clonotype: This could be a read error, since a much larger clone is one nucleotide away. This sequence joins TRBV28 and TRBJ2-7; unclear D gene. Germline CDR1 is MDHEN and CDR2 is SYDVKM. This CDR3 is 14 amino acids long. V shed 5 bases and J shed 3 bases, with 14 bases lying between them. The CDR3: CASSQVDMFYEQYF. The CDR3, as DNA: TGTGCCAGCAGTCAAGTTGACATGTTCTACGAGCAGTACTTC.

This clonotype was counted a few times. The genes are TRBV29-1 and TRBJ2-1; 11 nucleotides match TRBD2. Unmatched junction bases numbered 8, after V lost 4 bases and J lost 0 bases. The germline gives CDR1 SQVTM, CDR2 ANQGSEA. The CDR3 totals 17 residues. The CDR3 sequence is CSVVFTSGSFSYNEQFF. Here the CDR3 DNA reads TGCAGCGTTGTATTTACTAGCGGGAGTTTCTCCTACAATGAGCAGTTCTTC.

The J gene is TRBJ2-7, the V gene TRBV11-2, with 7 bases identical to TRBD2. The trim removed 0 bases at V and 0 bases at J, leaving 11 bases unmatched. The CDR3 runs to 18 residues. Germline assignment: CDR1 SGHAT and CDR2 FQNNGV. CDR3 coding DNA: TGTGCCAGCAGCTTAGAGGCCCCCGGGACTATGAGCTCCTACGAGCAGTACTTC. It encodes CASSLEAPGTMSSYEQYF.

This clonotype turned up a few times. The chain uses TRBV4-3 and TRBJ2-7; D unclear. The germline gives CDR1 LGHNA, CDR2 YSLEER. CDR3 length equals 13 residues. V was shortened by 0 bases and J by 0 bases, with 3 bases between the two germline ends. The CDR3: CASSQDLSYEQYF. As DNA, the CDR3 is TGCGCCAGCAGCCAAGATCTCTCCTACGAGCAGTACTTC.

This clonotype was seen many times. The chain uses TRBV23-1 and TRBJ1-5, with TRBD1 as a possible D gene (5 bases). TRBV23-1 is flagged as an ORF with uncertain function. This CDR3 has 17 amino acids. Deletions cut 4 bases from V and 7 bases from J, with 23 bases between. CDR3: CASSPRNLGGTGQPQHF. CDR3 bases: TGCGCCAGCAGTCCCCGAAACTTAGGAGGGACCGGCCAGCCCCAGCATTTT.

This clonotype was seen many times. This rearrangement joins TRBV25-1 to TRBJ1-4; 7 bases match TRBD1. Trimming removed 6 bases from V and 8 bases from J; junction bases left unmatched: 6. The germline gives CDR1 MGHDK, CDR2 SYGVNS. This CDR3 is 13 amino acids long. CDR3 sequence reads: CASRLGGREKLFF. CDR3 sequence (DNA): TGTGCCAGCAGATTAGGGGGCCGGGAAAAACTGTTTTTT.

This clonotype was observed many times. The chain recombines TRBV4-3 with TRBJ2-7; D is possibly TRBD1 or TRBD2 (5 bases each). CDR3 size: 13 residues. Germline V CDR1 and CDR2: LGHNA, YSLEER. Trimming left V 3 bases short and J 2 bases short, with 8 bases between. The CDR3 DNA reads TGCGCCAGCAGCCACGGGACGACCTACGAGCAGTACTTC. This sequence encodes CASSHGTTYEQYF.

Of note for this clonotype: One base away lies a much larger clone, so this may be a sequencing read error. Since the CDR3 does not end with the conserved phenylalanine or tryptophan, this likely comes from a read error. The chain carries TRBV27 and TRBJ2-7; D possibly uses TRBD1 or TRBD2 (5 bases each). The germline gives CDR1 MNHEY, CDR2 SMNVEV (reference sequence). This CDR3 contains 16 residues. V was clipped by 5 bases and J by 2 bases, with 19 bases between them. CDR3 sequence: CASSRGAVRWAYEQYL. The CDR3 DNA sequence: TGTGCCAGCAGTCGGGGCGCGGTGCGGTGGGCCTACGAGCAGTACCTC.

This clonotype was found many times. The genes are TRBV5-8 and TRBJ1-1; TRBD1 agrees at 12 bases. CDR3 size: 14 residues. V dropped 3 bases and J dropped 6; count of bases not matched to a gene: 3. In germline, CDR1 is SGHTS, CDR2 YDEGEE. The CDR3 here is CASSSGTGGSEAFF. The CDR3 region has the DNA TGTGCCAGCAGCTCCGGGACAGGGGGCTCTGAAGCTTTCTTT.